This TCR beta chain was sequenced in a study of blood T cells in healthy people across ages. Whole-study results and caveats: A conclusive naive versus antigen-experienced comparison was prevented by the unsorted PBMCs.

It was with a sample-barcoded 5' primer and a J-beta primer mix that a second PCR of roughly 7 to 12 cycles was run. TCRdb re-called the 5' RACE reads through MiXCR, storing one row per CDR3 protein. The sample records 1.4 million to 1.5 million distinct CDR3 sequences, 35% to 45% being singletons. Germline values: CDR1 DFQATT, CDR2 SNEGSKA (reference sequence). The V end lost 3 bases, the J end lost 11 bases, and 13 bases lay between the germline ends. The CDR3 length is 11 residues. In its sample, this clonotype was seen a few times. Its antigen remains unidentified. This TCR was recovered from a woman younger than 30 in good health. V is TRBV20-1 and J is TRBJ2-5; TRBD2 might be the D (5 bases). Sequenced sample: blood. CDR3 sequence reads: CSASISGEQYF. CDR3 DNA: TGCAGTGCTAGTATCTCCGGGGAGCAGTACTTC.